This is a list of T cell receptor beta chains from one sample in a study of T cell repertoires in ileal Crohn's disease. Generated by immunoSEQ multiplex PCR, the TCRdb table keeps only in-frame clones and is missing some. The sample comprises around 2,900 clones, 69% of which are singletons, and about 20% rests with the top ten. The sequencing sample was made of ileal tissue. These receptors all come from an adult with Crohn's disease. The CDR3 runs from the conserved cysteine through the conserved F or W. A D gene is named only where the DNA matches it firmly. Rows may omit the clone size; those that give it use once, few, many or a size class.

TRBD1	TRBJ1-2	14	few	TRBV27	TGTGCCAGCCCACCGGGACAGGGACGCTATGGCTACACCTTC	CASPPGQGRYGYTF
NA	TRBJ2-7	12	NA	TRBV29-1	TGCAGCGTTGAGCGGACAGACTACGAGCAGTACTTC	CSVERTDYEQYF
TRBD2	TRBJ2-3	18	NA	TRBV5-4	TGTGCCAGCAGCTCGACGCGATCTAGCGGGGGGAGCACAGATACGCAGTATTTT	CASSSTRSSGGSTDTQYF
TRBD2	TRBJ2-1	13	NA	TRBV9	TGTGCCAGCAGCTCCGGGACTAGCAATGAGCAGTTCTTC	CASSSGTSNEQFF
NA	TRBJ2-7	14	NA	TRBV9	TGTGCCAGCAGCGTAGGGTGGGGCGACTACGAGCAGTACTTC	CASSVGWGDYEQYF
NA	TRBJ1-4	15	few	TRBV9	TGTGCCAGCAGCGCCCACGACAAGTTTAATGAAAAACTGTTTTTT	CASSAHDKFNEKLFF
NA	TRBJ2-7	13	NA	TRBV5-8	TGTGCCAGCAGCTTGGTCCCTCCTCTCGAGCAGTACTTC	CASSLVPPLEQYF
TRBD1	TRBJ2-7	13	few	TRBV27	TGTGCCAGCAGTTTAACAGGGGCCTACGAGCAGTACTTC	CASSLTGAYEQYF
NA	TRBJ1-3	15	NA	TRBV9	TGTGCCAGCAGCGCTCAGGGAATCTCTGGAAACACCATATATTTT	CASSAQGISGNTIYF
TRBD1	TRBJ1-2	14	NA	TRBV11-2	TGTGCCAGCAGCTCTACAGGGGTAGCTTATGGCTACACCTTC	CASSSTGVAYGYTF